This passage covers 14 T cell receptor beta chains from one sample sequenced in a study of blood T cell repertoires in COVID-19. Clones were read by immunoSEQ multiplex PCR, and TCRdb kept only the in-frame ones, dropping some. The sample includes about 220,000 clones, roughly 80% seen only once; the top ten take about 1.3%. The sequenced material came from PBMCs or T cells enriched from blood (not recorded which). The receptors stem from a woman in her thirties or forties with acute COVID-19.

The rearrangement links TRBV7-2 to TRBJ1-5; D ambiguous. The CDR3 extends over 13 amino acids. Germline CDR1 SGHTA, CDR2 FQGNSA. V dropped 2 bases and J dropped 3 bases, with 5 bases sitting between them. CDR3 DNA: TGTGCCAGCAGCTTAATCTTCAATCAGCCCCAGCATTTT. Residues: CASSLIFNQPQHF.

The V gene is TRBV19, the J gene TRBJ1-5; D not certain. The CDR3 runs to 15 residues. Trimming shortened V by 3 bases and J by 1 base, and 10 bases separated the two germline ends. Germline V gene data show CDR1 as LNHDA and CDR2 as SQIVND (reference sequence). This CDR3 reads CASSILYSSNQPQHF. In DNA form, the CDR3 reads TGTGCCAGTAGTATTCTATATAGCAGCAATCAGCCCCAGCATTTT.

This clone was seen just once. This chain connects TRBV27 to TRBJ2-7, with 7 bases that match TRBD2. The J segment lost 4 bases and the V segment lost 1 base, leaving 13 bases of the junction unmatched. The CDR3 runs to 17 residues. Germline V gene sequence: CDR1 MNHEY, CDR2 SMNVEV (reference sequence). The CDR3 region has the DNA TGTGCCAGCAGTTTATTGGTTAGCGGGCCGCCTCCGTACGAGCAGTACTTC. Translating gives CASSLLVSGPPPYEQYF.

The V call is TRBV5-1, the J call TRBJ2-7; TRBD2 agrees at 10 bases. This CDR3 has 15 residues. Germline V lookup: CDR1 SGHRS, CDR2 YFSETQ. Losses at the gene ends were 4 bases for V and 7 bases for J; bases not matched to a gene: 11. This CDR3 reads CASSTHGLAGEEQYF. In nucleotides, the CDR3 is TGCGCCAGCAGCACCCATGGGCTAGCGGGAGAGGAGCAGTACTTC.

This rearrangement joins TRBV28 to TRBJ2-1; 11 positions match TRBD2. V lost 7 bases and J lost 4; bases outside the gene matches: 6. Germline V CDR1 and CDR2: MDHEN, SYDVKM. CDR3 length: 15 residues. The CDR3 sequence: CASTPGTSGYNEQFF. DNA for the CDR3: TGTGCCAGCACTCCCGGGACTAGCGGATACAATGAGCAGTTCTTC.

The DNA of the CDR3 is TGTGCCAGCAGCCAAAGCGCGACTTACTCCTACGAGCAGTACTTC. Its translation: CASSQSATYSYEQYF. This sequence joins TRBV3-1 (or the pseudogene TRBV3-2) and TRBJ2-7; D not resolved. CDR1 LGHDT and CDR2 YNNKEL come from the germline V gene (reference sequence). The V end lost 2 bases, the J end lost 0 bases, and 11 bases lay between the germline ends. The CDR3 extends over 15 amino acids.

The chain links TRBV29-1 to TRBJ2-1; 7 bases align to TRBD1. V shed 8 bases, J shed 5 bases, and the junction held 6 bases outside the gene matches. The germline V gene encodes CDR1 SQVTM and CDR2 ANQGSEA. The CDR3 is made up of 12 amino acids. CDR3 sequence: CSPLTGNNEQFF. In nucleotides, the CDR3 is TGCAGCCCACTGACAGGGAACAATGAGCAGTTCTTC.

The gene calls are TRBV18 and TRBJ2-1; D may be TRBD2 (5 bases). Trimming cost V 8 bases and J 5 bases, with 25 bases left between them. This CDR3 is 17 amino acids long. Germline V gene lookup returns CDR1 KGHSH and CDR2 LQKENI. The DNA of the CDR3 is TGTGCCAGCCACGAGTGGTCGGGATTACAGAAAGACAATGAGCAGTTCTTC. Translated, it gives CASHEWSGLQKDNEQFF.

CDR3 loop: CASRSGVDTIYF. The DNA for the CDR3 is TGTGCCAGCAGGTCGGGGGTGGACACCATATATTTT. V usage is TRBV6-5 and J usage is TRBJ1-3; a possible D gene is TRBD1 (5 bases). The CDR3 spans 12 residues. Between the trimmed V and J ends, which lost 6 bases and 8 bases, there was a span of 11 bases. Germline CDR1 MNHEY, CDR2 SVGAGI.

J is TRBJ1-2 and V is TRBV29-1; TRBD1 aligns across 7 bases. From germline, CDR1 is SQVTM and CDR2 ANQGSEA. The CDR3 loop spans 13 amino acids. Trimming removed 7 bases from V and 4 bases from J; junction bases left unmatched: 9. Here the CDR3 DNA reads TGCAGCGCTCGACAGGGTGCTAGCTATGGCTACACCTTC. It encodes CSARQGASYGYTF.

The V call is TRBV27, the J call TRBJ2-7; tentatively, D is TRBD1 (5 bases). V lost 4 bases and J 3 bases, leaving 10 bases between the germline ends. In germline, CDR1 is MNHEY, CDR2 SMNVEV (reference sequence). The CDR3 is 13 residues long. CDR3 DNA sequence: TGTGCCAGCAGTTACCAGGGTCTCTACGAGCAGTACTTC. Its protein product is CASSYQGLYEQYF.

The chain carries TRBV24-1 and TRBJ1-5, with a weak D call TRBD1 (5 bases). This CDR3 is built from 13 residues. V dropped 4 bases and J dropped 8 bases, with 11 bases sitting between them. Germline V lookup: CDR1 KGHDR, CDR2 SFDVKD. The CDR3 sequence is CATSDRTGEPQHF. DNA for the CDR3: TGTGCCACCAGTGACCGTACAGGAGAGCCCCAGCATTTT.

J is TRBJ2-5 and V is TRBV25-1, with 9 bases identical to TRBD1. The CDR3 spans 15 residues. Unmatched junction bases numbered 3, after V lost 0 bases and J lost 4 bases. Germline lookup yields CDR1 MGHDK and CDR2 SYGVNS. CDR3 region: CASSEYGDRVETQYF. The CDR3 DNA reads TGTGCCAGCAGTGAATATGGGGACAGGGTAGAGACCCAGTACTTC.

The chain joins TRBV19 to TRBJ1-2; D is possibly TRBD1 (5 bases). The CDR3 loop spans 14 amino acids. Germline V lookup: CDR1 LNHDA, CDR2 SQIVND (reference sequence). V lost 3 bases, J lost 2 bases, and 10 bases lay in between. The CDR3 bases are TGTGCCAGTAGTATTCACCAGGGCAACTATGGCTACACCTTC. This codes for CASSIHQGNYGYTF.